This TCR beta chain was identified during a study of CD8 T cells in ankylosing spondylitis. This clonotype came up a few times. Quantitative barcoded 5'-RACE was used to prepare TCR beta libraries. TCRdb ran MiXCR on the 5' RACE reads and lists one entry per CDR3 protein. Of approximately 290,000 distinct CDR3 sequences detected, under 25% appear once; the ten largest clones hold roughly 4%. The junction had 10 bases not matched to a gene; V was cut back by 4 bases and J by 7 bases. The CDR3 sequence is 14 residues long. Looked up from germline, CDR1 is SQVTM and CDR2 is ANQGSEA. The chain joins TRBV29-1 to TRBJ2-1; TRBD2 matches 7 bases. The sequence derives from a female donor with ankylosing spondylitis or in good health (not recorded which). The sequenced sample was blood, either unsorted or a sorted T cell fraction (not recorded which). CDR3 nucleotides: TGCAGCGTTGGGGGGAGGGCCACGTATAATGAGCAGTTCTTC. Its translation is CSVGGRATYNEQFF.